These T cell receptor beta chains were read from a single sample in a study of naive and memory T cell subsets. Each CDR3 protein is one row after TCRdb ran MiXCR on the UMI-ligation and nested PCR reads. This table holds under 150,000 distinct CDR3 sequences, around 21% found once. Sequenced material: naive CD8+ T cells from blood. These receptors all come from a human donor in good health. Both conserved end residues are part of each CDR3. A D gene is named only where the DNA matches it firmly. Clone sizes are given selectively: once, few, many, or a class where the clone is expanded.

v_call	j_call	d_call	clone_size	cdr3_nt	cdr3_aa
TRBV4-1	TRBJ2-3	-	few	TGCGCCAGCAGCCAAGACCCACACCGGGCCACATCCTGGGAAGCAGATACGCAGTATTTT	CASSQDPHRATSWEADTQYF
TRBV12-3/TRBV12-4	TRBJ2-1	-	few	TGTGCCAGCAGTTTGATCTGGGTTGAGCAGTTCTTC	CASSLIWVEQFF
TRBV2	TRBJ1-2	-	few	TGTGCCAGCAGTGTCTACACATCCTATGGCTACACCTTC	CASSVYTSYGYTF
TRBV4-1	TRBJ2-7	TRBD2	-	TGCGCCAGCAGCCAAGATAGAGCGGGAGTTCCCCACGAGCAGTACTTC	CASSQDRAGVPHEQYF
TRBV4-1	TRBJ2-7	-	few	TGCGCCAGCAGCGCGCAATTCGGGGTCTACGAGCAGTACTTC	CASSAQFGVYEQYF
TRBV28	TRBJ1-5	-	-	TGTGCCAGCAGACCAGATAGCAATCAGCCCCAGCATTTT	CASRPDSNQPQHF
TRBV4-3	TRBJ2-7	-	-	TGCGCCAGCAGCCAACGGAAGGGACTTTCCTACGAGCAGTACTTC	CASSQRKGLSYEQYF
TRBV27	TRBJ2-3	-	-	TGTGCCAGCAGTTTGGGGGGGCCAGATACGCAGTATTTT	CASSLGGPDTQYF
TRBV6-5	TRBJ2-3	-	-	TGTGCCAGCAGTTACGAGAACACAGATACGCAGTATTTT	CASSYENTDTQYF
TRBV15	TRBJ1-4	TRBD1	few	TGTGCCACCAGCAGCGGTTCCGGGACAGGGGATGAAAAACTGTTTTTT	CATSSGSGTGDEKLFF
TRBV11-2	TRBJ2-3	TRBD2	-	TGTGCCAGCAGCTTATTCACGGCGGGAGAGGTGGATACGCAGTATTTT	CASSLFTAGEVDTQYF
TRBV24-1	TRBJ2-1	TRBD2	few	TGTGCCACCAGTGATCCGGGACTAGCTCACAATGAGCAGTTCTTC	CATSDPGLAHNEQFF
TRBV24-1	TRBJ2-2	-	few	TGTGCCACCAGTGATTTGCTACAGGGTAACACCGGGGAGCTGTTTTTT	CATSDLLQGNTGELFF
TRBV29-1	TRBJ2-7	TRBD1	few	TGCAGCGCTTTGACAGGGGGCTACGAGCAGTACTTC	CSALTGGYEQYF
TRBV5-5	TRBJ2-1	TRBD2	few	TGTGCCAGCAGCTTGTTCAGCGGGAGCGATACCTACAATGAGCAGTTCTTC	CASSLFSGSDTYNEQFF
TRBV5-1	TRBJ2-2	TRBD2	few	TGCGCCAGCGGACCACTAGCGGGGCGCACCGGGGAGCTGTTTTTT	CASGPLAGRTGELFF
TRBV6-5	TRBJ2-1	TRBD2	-	TGTGCCAGCAGTTATGGGACTAGCGGCCGCAATGAGCAGTTCTTC	CASSYGTSGRNEQFF
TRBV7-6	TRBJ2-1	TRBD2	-	TGTGCCAGCAGCTTAGGTGCCAGGACTAGCGGTAATGAGCAGTTCTTC	CASSLGARTSGNEQFF
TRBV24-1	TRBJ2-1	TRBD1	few	TGTGCCACCAGTGACCCCCGGGACAGGACTTACAATGAGCAGTTCTTC	CATSDPRDRTYNEQFF
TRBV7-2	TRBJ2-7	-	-	TGTGCCAGCAGCCCCGGCGCTTGGTTCACAGGCAGCTCCTACGAGCAGTACTTC	CASSPGAWFTGSSYEQYF
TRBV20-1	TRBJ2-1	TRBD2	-	TGCAGTGCTGGGGAGGGACTAGCGGGAGGTTACTCCTACAATGAGCAGTTCTTC	CSAGEGLAGGYSYNEQFF
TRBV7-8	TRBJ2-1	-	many	TGTGCCAGCAGCTCTAGCCGTAATGAGCAGTTCTTC	CASSSSRNEQFF
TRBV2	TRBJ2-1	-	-	TGTGCCAGCAGTGATAGACTAGGGGAGTACAATGAGCAGTTCTTC	CASSDRLGEYNEQFF
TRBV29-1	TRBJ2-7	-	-	TGCAGCGTTGAAGGAGGGACGGAGATCGAGCAGTACTTC	CSVEGGTEIEQYF
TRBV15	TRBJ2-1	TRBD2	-	TGTGCCACCAGCACAAGGCGGGAGGGCCTCAATGAGCAGTTCTTC	CATSTRREGLNEQFF
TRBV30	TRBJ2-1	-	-	TGTGCCCGAGGGACCGACTCCTACAATGAGCAGTTCTTC	CARGTDSYNEQFF
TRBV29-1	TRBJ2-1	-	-	TGCAGCGTTGAGGCCTCGGGGGAATTCAATGAGCAGTTCTTC	CSVEASGEFNEQFF
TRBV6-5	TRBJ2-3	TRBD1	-	TGTGCCAGCAGTCAACCGGGACAGGGCGTAGATACGCAGTATTTT	CASSQPGQGVDTQYF
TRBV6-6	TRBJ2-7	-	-	TGTGCCAGCAGGTCGGACCTCTACGAGCAGTACTTC	CASRSDLYEQYF
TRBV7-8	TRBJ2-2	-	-	TGTGCCAGCAGCTTACCTCGGACAGAATCGAACACCGGGGAGCTGTTTTTT	CASSLPRTESNTGELFF
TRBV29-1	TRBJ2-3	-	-	TGCAGCGTTGAAGGCGGAGAGGTAGATACGCAGTATTTT	CSVEGGEVDTQYF
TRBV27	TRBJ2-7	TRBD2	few	TGTGCCAGCAGTTTAGCGGGAGTTTCCCACGAGCAGTACTTC	CASSLAGVSHEQYF
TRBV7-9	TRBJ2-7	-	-	TGTGCCAGCAGCTCGGCGGTGCGTGACGAGCAGTACTTC	CASSSAVRDEQYF
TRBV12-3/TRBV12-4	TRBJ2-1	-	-	TGTGCCAGCAGTTTTGTAGGCGGGGGCCATGAGCAGTTCTTC	CASSFVGGGHEQFF
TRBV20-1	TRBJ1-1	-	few	TGCAGTGCTACCCCCTGGATCGAAAACTTGAACACTGAAGCTTTCTTT	CSATPWIENLNTEAFF
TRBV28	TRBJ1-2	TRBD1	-	TGTGCCAGCAGCACCTACCGGGGGACAGGGGCTGGCTACACCTTC	CASSTYRGTGAGYTF
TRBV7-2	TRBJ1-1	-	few	TGTGCCAGCAGCCCCAACCCGGGTAGGTCTGAAGCTTTCTTT	CASSPNPGRSEAFF
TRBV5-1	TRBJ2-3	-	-	TGCGCCAGCAGCCCCTCAGGACCCCCAGATACGCAGTATTTT	CASSPSGPPDTQYF
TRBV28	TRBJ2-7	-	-	TGTGCCAGCAGTTTTTTTCAGGGAGCCTACGAGCAGTACTTC	CASSFFQGAYEQYF
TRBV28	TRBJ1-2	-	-	TGTGCCAGCAGTTTATCACGGTCCTATGGCTACACCTTC	CASSLSRSYGYTF
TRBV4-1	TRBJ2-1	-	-	TGCGCCAGCAGCCAAGATGGGCTTTTGCAGTTCTTC	CASSQDGLLQFF
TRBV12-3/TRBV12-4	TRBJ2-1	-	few	TGTGCCAGCAGCCTAGTAGTATACAATGAGCAGTTCTTC	CASSLVVYNEQFF
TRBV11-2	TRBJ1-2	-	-	TGTGCCAGCAGCTTAGTTGCAGGGTCCGGCTACACCTTC	CASSLVAGSGYTF
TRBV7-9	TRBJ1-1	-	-	TGTGCCAGCAGCTTAGGACACCCTGAAGCTTTCTTT	CASSLGHPEAFF
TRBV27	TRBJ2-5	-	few	TGTGCCAGCAGTTATTCAGGGTTGGAGATGGAGACCCAGTACTTC	CASSYSGLEMETQYF
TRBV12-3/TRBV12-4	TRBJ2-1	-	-	TGTGCCAGCAGTCAACCCGTGGTCTTC	CASSQPVVF
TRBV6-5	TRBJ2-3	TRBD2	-	TGTGCCAGCAGCCCTCAACTAGCGGGAGGGACAGATACGCAGTATTTT	CASSPQLAGGTDTQYF
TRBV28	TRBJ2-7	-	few	TGTGCCAGCAGTTCTAGGGGCTCCTACGAGCAGTACTTC	CASSSRGSYEQYF
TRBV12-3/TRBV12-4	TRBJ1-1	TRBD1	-	TGTGCCAGCAGTTCACATGGACAGGGGAACACTGAAGCTTTCTTT	CASSSHGQGNTEAFF
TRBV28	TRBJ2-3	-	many	TGTGCCGGCGGCAACAGTTTCGATACGCAGTATTTT	CAGGNSFDTQYF
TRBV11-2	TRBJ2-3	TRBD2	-	TGTGCCAGCAACGTAGGCCCACTAGCGACAGATACGCAGTATTTT	CASNVGPLATDTQYF
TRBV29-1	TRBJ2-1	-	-	TGCAGCGTTGAAGATCGGCAGGGTCAGTTCTTC	CSVEDRQGQFF
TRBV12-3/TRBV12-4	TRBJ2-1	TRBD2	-	TGTGCCAGCAGTTCCTTAGCGGGAGGGCCTAAGAATGAGCAGTTCTTC	CASSSLAGGPKNEQFF
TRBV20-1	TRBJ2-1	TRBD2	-	TGCAGTGCAAAGCCCCGGGACTACCCTTTCGCTGAGCAGTTCTTC	CSAKPRDYPFAEQFF
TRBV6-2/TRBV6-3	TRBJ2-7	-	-	TGTGCCAGCAGTTACTCGGTGGCATCCAAGGACGAGCAGTACTTC	CASSYSVASKDEQYF
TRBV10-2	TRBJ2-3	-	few	TGCGCCACCGGAAACAGGGCGAGAGATACGCAGTATTTT	CATGNRARDTQYF
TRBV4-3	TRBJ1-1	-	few	TGCGCCAGCAGCCAAGATTCGGTCGGGGCGCGAGACACTGAAGCTTTCTTT	CASSQDSVGARDTEAFF